The rows below give T cell receptor beta chains drawn from one sample of a study of blood T cell repertoires in COVID-19. Profiling relied on immunoSEQ multiplex PCR, and the TCRdb table lists in-frame clones only, not all of them. This sample has approximately 200,000 clones; approximately 90% occur once, and the top ten carry 2.7%. Material: peripheral blood. These receptors were taken from a man aged 25-45 years with COVID-19, enrolled during active disease. CDR3s include the opening cysteine and the closing phenylalanine or tryptophan. The order of the fields is clone size, D gene, V gene, J gene, CDR3 length, CDR3 DNA, CDR3 protein. A D gene is named only where the DNA matches it firmly. Part of the rows lack a size; the others show once, few, many or a class for expanded clones.

clone_size: -; d_call: -; v_call: TRBV6-5; j_call: TRBJ2-7; cdr3_length: 15; cdr3_nt: TGTGCCAGCAGTTCCCCACAGGGTCGCGCTAGAGAGCAGTACTTC; cdr3_aa: CASSSPQGRAREQYF
clone_size: -; d_call: TRBD1; v_call: TRBV5-1; j_call: TRBJ2-2; cdr3_length: 16; cdr3_nt: TGCGCCAGCAGCGCGATAAACAGGGGTTCGGCCGGGGAGCTGTTTTTT; cdr3_aa: CASSAINRGSAGELFF
clone_size: -; d_call: -; v_call: TRBV6-5; j_call: TRBJ1-1; cdr3_length: 15; cdr3_nt: TGTGCCAGCATCGCGACGTGGGGGCTTAACACTGAAGCTTTCTTT; cdr3_aa: CASIATWGLNTEAFF
clone_size: -; d_call: -; v_call: TRBV27; j_call: TRBJ2-1; cdr3_length: 15; cdr3_nt: TGTGCCAGCAGTCCCCAGGGGTATACCTACAATGAGCAGTTCTTC; cdr3_aa: CASSPQGYTYNEQFF
clone_size: -; d_call: TRBD1; v_call: TRBV2; j_call: TRBJ1-4; cdr3_length: 14; cdr3_nt: TGTGCCAGCAATGGGGGGACAGCTAATGAAAAACTGTTTTTT; cdr3_aa: CASNGGTANEKLFF
clone_size: once; d_call: -; v_call: TRBV19; j_call: TRBJ1-1; cdr3_length: 14; cdr3_nt: TGTGCCACCAAATTCAGGGGTCAGAACACTGAAGCTTTCTTT; cdr3_aa: CATKFRGQNTEAFF
clone_size: -; d_call: -; v_call: TRBV19; j_call: TRBJ1-6; cdr3_length: 14; cdr3_nt: TGTGCCAGTAGTAGCCAGGGGTTTAATTCACCCCTCCACTTT; cdr3_aa: CASSSQGFNSPLHF
clone_size: -; d_call: -; v_call: TRBV2; j_call: TRBJ1-4; cdr3_length: 14; cdr3_nt: TGTGCCAGCTCCCTGGGACACACTAATGAAAAACTGTTTTTT; cdr3_aa: CASSLGHTNEKLFF
clone_size: -; d_call: -; v_call: TRBV10-3; j_call: TRBJ1-1; cdr3_length: 16; cdr3_nt: TGTGCCATCAGGGGGGGTGATATCGCGGGGAACACTGAAGCTTTCTTT; cdr3_aa: CAIRGGDIAGNTEAFF
clone_size: -; d_call: -; v_call: TRBV6-5; j_call: TRBJ1-2; cdr3_length: 15; cdr3_nt: TGTGCCAGCAGTTACTCGAGCAGGTTTAACTATGGCTACACCTTC; cdr3_aa: CASSYSSRFNYGYTF
clone_size: -; d_call: -; v_call: TRBV30; j_call: TRBJ2-7; cdr3_length: 13; cdr3_nt: TGTGCCTGGAGCCCCGGGTCGAACTACGAGCAGTACTTC; cdr3_aa: CAWSPGSNYEQYF
clone_size: -; d_call: TRBD1; v_call: TRBV7-6; j_call: TRBJ1-3; cdr3_length: 13; cdr3_nt: TGTGCCAGCAGCTTAGGGACAGGAATGCCCATATATTTT; cdr3_aa: CASSLGTGMPIYF
clone_size: once; d_call: -; v_call: TRBV12-3/TRBV12-4; j_call: TRBJ1-1; cdr3_length: 11; cdr3_nt: TGTGCCAGCAGCTTGGGACTTGAAGCTTTCTTT; cdr3_aa: CASSLGLEAFF
clone_size: -; d_call: -; v_call: TRBV5-1; j_call: TRBJ1-4; cdr3_length: 16; cdr3_nt: TGCGCCAGCAGCTTGGCGCCCAGCGCAACTAATGAAAAACTGTTTTTT; cdr3_aa: CASSLAPSATNEKLFF
clone_size: -; d_call: -; v_call: TRBV11-2; j_call: TRBJ2-1; cdr3_length: 16; cdr3_nt: TGTGCCAGCAGCTTAGGGGTCAGGGGCAGCTACAATGAGCAGTTCTTC; cdr3_aa: CASSLGVRGSYNEQFF
clone_size: -; d_call: TRBD1; v_call: TRBV7-3; j_call: TRBJ2-7; cdr3_length: 15; cdr3_nt: TGTGCCAGCAGCTTAGGGCACAGGGGGTCCTACGAGCAGTACTTC; cdr3_aa: CASSLGHRGSYEQYF
clone_size: -; d_call: TRBD1; v_call: TRBV6-5; j_call: TRBJ1-2; cdr3_length: 13; cdr3_nt: TGTGCCAGCAGTACAGGGGCTAACTATGGCTACACCTTC; cdr3_aa: CASSTGANYGYTF
clone_size: -; d_call: -; v_call: TRBV4-1; j_call: TRBJ2-7; cdr3_length: 18; cdr3_nt: TGCGCCAGCAGCCAGCTCCCGTCGGACAGTGGGCTCCAATACGAGCAGTACTTC; cdr3_aa: CASSQLPSDSGLQYEQYF
clone_size: -; d_call: -; v_call: TRBV5-1; j_call: TRBJ1-3; cdr3_length: 14; cdr3_nt: TGCGCCAGCAGCTTTGGGGCTGCGGGAAACACCATATATTTT; cdr3_aa: CASSFGAAGNTIYF
clone_size: -; d_call: -; v_call: TRBV30; j_call: TRBJ1-5; cdr3_length: 14; cdr3_nt: TGTGCCTGGAGCCAGGGATATAGCAATCAGCCCCAGCATTTT; cdr3_aa: CAWSQGYSNQPQHF